The 30 T cell receptor beta chains listed next were all sequenced from one sample in a study of cytomegalovirus exposure and HLA in healthy donors. Amplification used 60 Vbeta primers and 13 Jbeta primers. Profiled with immunoSEQ multiplex PCR; TCRdb holds only in-frame clones, not every one. The sample includes about 140,000 clones, over 75% of them seen just once. Sequencing was carried out using PBMCs. These receptors were collected from a woman in her thirties or forties in good health and CMV-seronegative.

The chain employs TRBV27 and TRBJ2-2; TRBD1 is a possible D gene (6 bases). The CDR3 totals 13 residues. The germline V gene encodes CDR1 MNHEY and CDR2 SMNVEV (reference sequence). V shed 11 bases and J shed 3 bases, with 13 bases lying between them. This CDR3 is CAVQGWHTGELFF. The CDR3 nucleotides are TGTGCCGTACAGGGCTGGCACACCGGGGAGCTGTTTTTT.

CDR3 in DNA: TGTGCCAGCGGGAGTCAGCCCCAGCATTTT. Protein sequence: CASGSQPQHF. This chain uses TRBV6-5 with TRBJ1-5; the D is unclear. Germline V gives CDR1 MNHEY, CDR2 SVGAGI. The V end was cut by 8 bases, the J end by 6 bases, with 5 bases between. The CDR3 is 10 residues long.

Details on this clone: Other DNA sequences in the sample encode the same CDR3. The chain combines TRBV5-6 with TRBJ2-3; 11 bases align to TRBD2. CDR1 and CDR2 (germline): SGHDT, YYEEEE. Unmatched junction bases numbered 4, after V lost 4 bases and J lost 0 bases. The CDR3 runs 16 residues. CDR3 loop: CASSTGLAVSTDTQYF. CDR3 DNA: TGTGCCAGCAGCACGGGACTAGCGGTGAGCACAGATACGCAGTATTTT.

The CDR3 bases are TGCGCCAGCAGTGAGTCGGCAGCGGGGTGGTTCACAGATACGCAGTATTTT. Its translation is CASSESAAGWFTDTQYF. J is TRBJ2-3 and V is TRBV10-2; TRBD2 aligns across 7 bases. CDR1 is WSHSY, CDR2 SAAADI, per germline. The CDR3 is made up of 17 amino acids. V trimming: 0 bases; J trimming: 2 bases; junction bases outside the gene matches: 8.

This chain connects TRBV10-3 to TRBJ2-1, with D possibly being TRBD2 (6 bases). Germline loops: CDR1 ENHRY, CDR2 SYGVKD. CDR3 length: 18 amino acids. Trimming shortened V by 0 bases and J by 6 bases, and 21 bases separated the two germline ends. CDR3 DNA: TGTGCCATCAGTGAGTCGATTATCACTACGGGAGTTATCAATGAGCAGTTCTTC. Its protein product is CAISESIITTGVINEQFF.

The V call is TRBV29-1, the J call TRBJ2-1; no definite D call. Trimming removed 0 bases from V and 4 bases from J, with 7 bases in between. The germline gives CDR1 SQVTM, CDR2 ANQGSEA. This CDR3 is built from 13 residues. The DNA for the CDR3 is TGCAGCGTTGAAGAGTCCCGGTACAATGAGCAGTTCTTC. This gives the protein CSVEESRYNEQFF.

The J gene is TRBJ2-5, the V gene TRBV29-1; a weak D match, TRBD1 (6 bases). The CDR3 extends over 14 amino acids. The germline V gene has CDR1 SQVTM and CDR2 ANQGSEA. Deletions cut 3 bases from V and 4 bases from J, with 15 bases between. The CDR3 reads CSVEGAQASETQYF. The DNA of the CDR3 is TGCAGCGTTGAGGGGGCGCAGGCATCAGAGACCCAGTACTTC.

The J gene is TRBJ2-7, the V gene TRBV6-1; 7 positions match TRBD1. Germline lookup yields CDR1 MNHNS and CDR2 SASEGT. With 0 bases clipped from V and 0 bases from J, the junction kept 5 bases outside the gene matches. The CDR3 is 16 amino acids. The CDR3 loop reads CASSEAPGGSSYEQYF. The CDR3 DNA reads as TGTGCCAGCAGTGAAGCTCCAGGGGGAAGCTCCTACGAGCAGTACTTC.

V and J are TRBV9 and TRBJ1-1; 7 positions agree with TRBD1. V lost 0 bases and J lost 4; bases outside the gene matches: 6. Germline lookup yields CDR1 SGDLS and CDR2 YYNGEE. The CDR3 runs 15 residues. The CDR3 region has the DNA TGTGCCAGCAGCGTAGGAGGGGGCCCTAGCACTGAAGCTTTCTTT. Protein: CASSVGGGPSTEAFF.

The chain uses TRBV28 and TRBJ1-2; D is ambiguous. The CDR3 contains 12 residues. Germline lookup yields CDR1 MDHEN and CDR2 SYDVKM. Trimming removed 2 bases at V and 5 bases at J, with 6 bases between. The CDR3 coding sequence is TGTGCCAGCAGTTTAGAGCGATATGGCTACACCTTC. Translation gives CASSLERYGYTF.

The rearrangement links TRBV4-3 to TRBJ2-6, with 9 bases fitting TRBD1. Per germline, CDR1 LGHNA and CDR2 YSLEER. The CDR3 runs 19 residues. The V segment lost 0 bases and the J segment 0 bases; nucleotides outside the gene matches: 6. The CDR3 loop reads CASSQDGTGLSSGANVLTF. Here the CDR3 DNA reads TGCGCCAGCAGCCAAGATGGGACAGGGCTAAGCTCTGGGGCCAACGTCCTGACTTTC.

The chain combines TRBV28 with TRBJ2-7, with 9 bases fitting TRBD2. Germline V lookup: CDR1 MDHEN, CDR2 SYDVKM. This CDR3 spans 14 amino acids. V was pared by 7 bases and J by 3 bases, with 7 bases of the junction left unmatched. For the CDR3, the DNA is TGTGCCAGCAATATAGCGGGGGAAAACTACGAGCAGTACTTC. Encoded protein: CASNIAGENYEQYF.

This chain joins TRBV25-1 and TRBJ2-7; the match to TRBD2 covers 11 bases. The CDR3 is 18 amino acids. The V gene's germline CDR1 is MGHDK and CDR2 SYGVNS. The V and J ends lost 3 bases and 2 bases, in that order; junction bases with no gene match: 12. The CDR3: CASSDRGLGLAATYEQYF. CDR3 nucleotide sequence: TGTGCCAGCAGTGATCGCGGGTTGGGACTAGCGGCAACCTACGAGCAGTACTTC.

The CDR3 DNA is TGTGCCAGCAGCGACGTAGTGGGGGCGGCTTATGCACCCCTCCACTTT. Protein sequence: CASSDVVGAAYAPLHF. The rearrangement links TRBV9 to TRBJ1-6, with a possible D match to TRBD1 (6 bases). CDR3 length: 16 amino acids. Germline CDR1 SGDLS, CDR2 YYNGEE. V lost 3 bases and J lost 11, with 21 bases in between.

V and J are TRBV7-9 and TRBJ2-7, with TRBD1 identical over 9 bases. Per germline, CDR1 SEHNR and CDR2 FQNEAQ (reference sequence). The CDR3 consists of 15 residues. V gave up 5 bases and J gave up 4 bases; unmatched junction bases: 9. CDR3 DNA sequence: TGTGCCAGCAGCAGATACCGGGACAGGGCTTACGAGCAGTACTTC. Translation: CASSRYRDRAYEQYF.

The chain employs TRBV6-5 and TRBJ2-5, with D hard to call. The germline V gene has CDR1 MNHEY and CDR2 SVGAGI. The CDR3 consists of 15 residues. Between the trimmed V and J ends, which lost 6 bases and 2 bases, there was a span of 16 bases. The CDR3 nucleotides are TGTGCCAGCAGCATACAAGGAGCCGGGCAAGAGACCCAGTACTTC. It codes for CASSIQGAGQETQYF.

The CDR3: CASSPGPGPGFF. In DNA, the CDR3 is TGTGCCAGCAGCCCCGGACCCGGGCCGGGATTCTTC. The rearrangement uses TRBV13 and TRBJ2-1; TRBD2 might be the D (5 bases). Germline CDR1 reads PRHDT; CDR2 reads FYEKMQ (reference sequence). V lost 5 bases to trimming and J lost 16 bases, with 18 bases between them. CDR3 size: 12 residues.

Turning to this clone: Mismatch with germline at one junction end may stem from a read error. The chain uses TRBV7-9 and TRBJ1-1; D is unclear. This CDR3 is 12 amino acids long. CDR1 is SEHNR and CDR2 is FQNEAQ in the germline V gene (reference sequence). For the CDR3, the DNA is TGTTCCAGCAGCCTTCCTTTCCCTGAAGCTTTCTTT. This sequence encodes CSSSLPFPEAFF.

As to this clone: At one of its ends the junction is not consistent with the germline gene, which may arise from a read error. The chain carries TRBV7-9 and TRBJ1-5; 7 bases map to TRBD1. Germline CDR1 reads SEHNR; CDR2 reads FQNEAQ (reference sequence). CDR3 size: 14 residues. CDR3 region: CSSSDNRGWQPQHF. The CDR3 DNA is TGTTCCAGCAGCGACAACAGGGGTTGGCAGCCCCAGCATTTT.

The rearrangement uses TRBV11-2 and TRBJ1-2, with D unclear. Germline CDR1 reads SGHAT; CDR2 reads FQNNGV. The CDR3 runs 12 residues. The V end lost 8 bases, the J end lost 4 bases, and 11 bases lay between the germline ends. The CDR3 is CASAPRGYGYTF. In nucleotides, the CDR3 is TGTGCCAGCGCGCCTCGGGGCTATGGCTACACCTTC.

The chain uses TRBV6-5 and TRBJ1-5; D is unresolved. This CDR3 comprises 14 residues. Germline V CDR1 and CDR2: MNHEY, SVGAGI. The germline V and J ends were trimmed by 3 bases and 3 bases, with 9 bases remaining between them. This chain's CDR3 is CASSYRGPNQPQHF. In DNA form, the CDR3 reads TGTGCCAGCAGTTATCGGGGTCCCAATCAGCCCCAGCATTTT.

This clone appeared once. The chain links TRBV28 to TRBJ2-1; D gene ambiguous. Trimming left V 5 bases short and J 8 bases short, with 10 bases between. CDR1 is MDHEN, CDR2 SYDVKM, per germline. There are 12 residues in the CDR3. The chain's CDR3 is CASSPLRYEQFF. The CDR3 region has the DNA TGTGCCAGCAGTCCCTTGAGATATGAGCAGTTCTTC.

V usage is TRBV25-1 and J usage is TRBJ1-3; D perhaps matches TRBD1 (6 bases). The CDR3 is made up of 16 amino acids. Germline V lookup: CDR1 MGHDK, CDR2 SYGVNS. V lost 3 bases and J 2 bases, leaving 14 bases between the germline ends. The CDR3 DNA sequence: TGTGCCAGCAGTGACTCGACAGGAGTCGCTGGAAACACCATATATTTT. This codes for CASSDSTGVAGNTIYF.

This chain links TRBV19 with TRBJ2-7, with TRBD1 matching 7 bases. Germline CDR1 is LNHDA and CDR2 is SQIVND (reference sequence). J gave up 3 bases and V 8 bases, and 13 bases lay outside the gene matches. The CDR3 totals 15 residues. This chain's CDR3 is CASLGPGTVLYEQYF. In nucleotides, the CDR3 is TGTGCCAGTTTAGGACCCGGGACAGTTCTCTACGAGCAGTACTTC.

With regard to this clone: The junction departs from the called germline gene at one end, perhaps through a read error. This sequence joins TRBV7-9 and TRBJ2-7, with 11 bases lining up with TRBD1. The germline V gene encodes CDR1 SEHNR and CDR2 FQNEAQ (reference sequence). The CDR3 extends over 14 amino acids. Here the CDR3 DNA reads TGTTCCAGCACCCGGACAGGGGGCTCGGGCGAGCAGTACTTC. It specifies CSSTRTGGSGEQYF.

The chain uses TRBV27 and TRBJ2-5; 12 nucleotides line up with TRBD2. The CDR3 spans 18 residues. After removal of 5 bases from V and 2 bases from J, the junction contained 12 bases not matched to a gene. Per germline, CDR1 MNHEY and CDR2 SMNVEV (reference sequence). The CDR3 sequence is CASSPRRLLAGGQETQYF. CDR3 nucleotides: TGTGCCAGCAGTCCCCGTAGGTTACTAGCGGGAGGTCAAGAGACCCAGTACTTC.

This chain links TRBV5-1 with TRBJ1-4; possibly TRBD1 for D (6 bases). The CDR3 sequence is 14 residues long. Germline V CDR1 and CDR2: SGHRS, YFSETQ. V lost 2 bases to trimming and J lost 2 bases, with 7 bases between them. The CDR3 protein is CASSLQGTNEKLFF. The CDR3 DNA sequence: TGCGCCAGCAGCTTACAGGGTACTAATGAAAAACTGTTTTTT.

V usage is TRBV7-8 and J usage is TRBJ2-5, with TRBD1 identical over 7 bases. The CDR3 has 14 amino acids. Trimming at V came to 2 bases and at J to 5 bases, leaving 5 bases not matched to a gene. Germline-derived CDR1 and CDR2 are SGHVS and FQNEAQ. As DNA, the CDR3 is TGTGCCAGCAGCTTATTGGGCAGGGGGGAGACCCAGTACTTC. This encodes CASSLLGRGETQYF.

This clone was seen only once. The rearrangement links TRBV11-2 to TRBJ2-1; possible D gene TRBD1, 5 bases. This CDR3 has 13 amino acids. V was pared by 3 bases and J by 8 bases, with 11 bases between. Germline-derived CDR1 and CDR2 are SGHAT and FQNNGV. CDR3 in DNA: TGTGCCAGCAGCTTTAACCAGGGATATGAGCAGTTCTTC. Its translation is CASSFNQGYEQFF.

A remark on this clone: One junction end does not reproduce the germline sequence, and a read error may be involved. The rearrangement joins TRBV7-9 to TRBJ2-7; D is perhaps TRBD2 (5 bases). Germline-derived CDR1 and CDR2 are SEHNR and FQNEAQ (reference sequence). There are 17 residues in the CDR3. The CDR3 DNA is TGTTCCAGCAGCTTGAGGGAGCGTGGCAGGCCATCCTACGAGCAGTACTTC. This encodes CSSSLRERGRPSYEQYF.